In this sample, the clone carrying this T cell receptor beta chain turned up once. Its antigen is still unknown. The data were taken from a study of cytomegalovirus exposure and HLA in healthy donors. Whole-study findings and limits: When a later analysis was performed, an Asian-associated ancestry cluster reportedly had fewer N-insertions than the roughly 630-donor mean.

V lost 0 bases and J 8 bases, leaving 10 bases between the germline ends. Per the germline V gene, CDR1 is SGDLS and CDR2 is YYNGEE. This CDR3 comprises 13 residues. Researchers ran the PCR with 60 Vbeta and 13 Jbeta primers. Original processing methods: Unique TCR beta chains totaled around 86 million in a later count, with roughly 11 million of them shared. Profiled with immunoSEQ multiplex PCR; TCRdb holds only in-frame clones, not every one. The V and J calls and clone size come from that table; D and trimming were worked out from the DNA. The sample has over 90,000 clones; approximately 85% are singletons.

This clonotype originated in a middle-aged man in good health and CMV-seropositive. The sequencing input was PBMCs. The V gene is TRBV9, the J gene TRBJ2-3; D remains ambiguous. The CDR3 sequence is CASSVAAVGTQYF. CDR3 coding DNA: TGTGCCAGCAGCGTAGCCGCGGTGGGTACGCAGTATTTT.